This passage covers 6 T cell receptor beta chains from one sample sequenced in a study of T cells after yellow fever vaccination. TCRdb reanalysed the 5' RACE reads using MiXCR and keeps one entry per CDR3 protein. The sample shows tens of thousands of distinct CDR3 sequences, 4.5% of them seen only once. The source was PBMCs, either bulk or a sorted T-cell subset (CD4+, CD8+, memory, or dextramer-sorted; not recorded which), collected on the day of the yellow fever booster vaccination. These receptors were collected from a man between 18 and 35 years old who received the YFV17D yellow fever vaccine.

The sample holds many counts of this clonotype. The rearrangement uses TRBV4-1 and TRBJ2-3; D ambiguous. CDR1 and CDR2 from the germline V gene are MGHRA and YSYEKL. Trimming cost V 1 base and J 2 bases, with 16 bases left between them. This CDR3 has 17 residues. The CDR3 nucleotides are TGCGCCAGCAGCCAAGTTATGTCCAAGAGAGTCACAGATACGCAGTATTTT. Translation gives CASSQVMSKRVTDTQYF.

This clonotype turned up a few times. J is TRBJ1-5 and V is TRBV6-1, with TRBD1 as a possible D gene (5 bases). Trimming took off 3 bases at V and 2 bases at J, with 11 bases between the two ends. The germline V gene has CDR1 MNHNS and CDR2 SASEGT. This CDR3 is built from 15 residues. In DNA, the CDR3 is TGTGCCAGCAGTGATGGGGAAGGGGGCAATCAGCCCCAGCATTTT. Translated: CASSDGEGGNQPQHF.

This chain uses TRBV7-9 with TRBJ2-7, with D maybe TRBD1 (6 bases). CDR3 size: 12 residues. Looked up from germline, CDR1 is SEHNR and CDR2 is FQNEAQ (reference sequence). V lost 4 bases and J lost 5, with 9 bases in between. In DNA, the CDR3 is TGTGCCAGCAGCTACGGACAGAACGAGCAGTACTTC. It is translated as CASSYGQNEQYF.

The rearrangement joins TRBV30 to TRBJ2-7; the D gene is possibly TRBD2 (5 bases). CDR3 length: 13 amino acids. The germline gives CDR1 GTSNPN, CDR2 SVGIG (reference sequence). With 1 base removed from V and 7 bases from J, the gap between germline ends came to 14 bases. CDR3 protein: CAWSEGLHREQYF. The CDR3 nucleotides read TGTGCCTGGAGTGAAGGACTTCATAGGGAGCAGTACTTC. Filled out from reference TRBV30 and TRBJ2-7, the complete variable domain reads SQTIHQWPATLVQPVGSPLSLECTVEGTSNPNLYWYRQAAGRGLQLLFYSVGIGQISSEVPQNLSASRPQDRQFILSSKKLLLSDSGFYLCAWSEGLHREQYFGPGTRLTVT.

The table lists this clonotype with many counts. The rearrangement joins TRBV20-1 to TRBJ2-2; tentatively, D is TRBD1 or TRBD2 (6 bases each). Germline V gene lookup returns CDR1 DFQATT and CDR2 SNEGSKA (reference sequence). Trimming shortened V by 3 bases and J by 6 bases, and 17 bases separated the two germline ends. This CDR3 has 15 residues. In DNA form, the CDR3 reads TGCAGTGCTAGTGAGCCCGCAGGGGAGGCCGGGGAGCTGTTTTTT. It codes for CSASEPAGEAGELFF.

This clonotype was picked up a small number of times. This chain links TRBV7-2 with TRBJ1-6, with TRBD1 identical over 9 bases. Germline loops: CDR1 SGHTA, CDR2 FQGNSA. V shed 3 bases, J shed 9 bases, and the junction held 9 bases outside the gene matches. The CDR3 sequence is 16 residues long. CDR3 DNA sequence: TGTGCCAGCAGCTTGGTTGACAGGGGGGAGATTTCACCCCTCCACTTT. The encoded protein is CASSLVDRGEISPLHF. Full variable domain (outside the CDR3, taken from reference TRBV7-2 and TRBJ1-6): GAGVSQSPSNKVTEKGKDVELRCDPISGHTALYWYRQSLGQGLEFLIYFQGNSAPDKSGLPSDRFSAERTGGSVSTLTIQRTQQEDSAVYLCASSLVDRGEISPLHFGNGTRLTVT.